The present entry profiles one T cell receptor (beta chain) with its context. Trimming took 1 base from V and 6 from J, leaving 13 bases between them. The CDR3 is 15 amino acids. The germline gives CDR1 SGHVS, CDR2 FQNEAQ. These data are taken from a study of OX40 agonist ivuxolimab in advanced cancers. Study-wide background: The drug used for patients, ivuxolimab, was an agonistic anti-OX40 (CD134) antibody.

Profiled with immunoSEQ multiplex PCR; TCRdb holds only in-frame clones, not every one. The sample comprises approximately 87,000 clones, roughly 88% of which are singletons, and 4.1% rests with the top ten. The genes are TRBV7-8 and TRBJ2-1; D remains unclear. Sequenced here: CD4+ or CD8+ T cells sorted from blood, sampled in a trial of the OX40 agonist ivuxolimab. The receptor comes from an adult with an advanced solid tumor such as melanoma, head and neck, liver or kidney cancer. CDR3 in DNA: TGTGCCAGCAGCTTAGGAGACGGGCGCATCAATGAGCAGTTCTTC. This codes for CASSLGDGRINEQFF.